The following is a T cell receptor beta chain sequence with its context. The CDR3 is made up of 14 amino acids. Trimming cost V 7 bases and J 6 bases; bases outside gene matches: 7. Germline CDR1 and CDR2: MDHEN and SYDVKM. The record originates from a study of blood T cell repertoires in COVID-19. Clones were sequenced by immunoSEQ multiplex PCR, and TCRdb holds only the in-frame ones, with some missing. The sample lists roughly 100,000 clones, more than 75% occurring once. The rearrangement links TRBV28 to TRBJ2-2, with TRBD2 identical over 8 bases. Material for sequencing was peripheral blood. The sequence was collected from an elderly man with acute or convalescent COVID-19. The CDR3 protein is CASNQGLEAGELFF. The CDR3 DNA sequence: TGTGCCAGCAATCAGGGACTAGAAGCCGGGGAGCTGTTTTTT. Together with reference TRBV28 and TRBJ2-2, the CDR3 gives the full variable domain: DVKVTQSSRYLVKRTGEKVFLECVQDMDHENMFWYRQDPGLGLRLIYFSYDVKMKEKGDIPEGYSVSREKKERFSLILESASTNQTSMYLCASNQGLEAGELFFGEGSRLTVL.